This TCR beta chain was captured by sequencing in a study of regulatory T cells in long-lasting Graves disease. Study-wide results and caveats: Between persistent patients, roughly 2,600 public clonotypes were shared, exceeding the 900 to 1,000 shared between new patients. Patients whose Graves' disease persisted exhibited lower TCR diversity than those newly diagnosed.

Construction of the TCR beta libraries employed iRepertoire HTBI primers in conjunction with Arm-PCR of CDR3 regions. TCRdb ran MiXCR on the multiplex PCR reads and lists one entry per CDR3 protein. The sample carries about 420,000 distinct CDR3 sequences, about a quarter recorded once. Time point given: persistent/refractory GD, antithyroid drugs over 5 years with positive TRAb. Extracted PBMC RNA gave rise to the TCR library. EDTA tubes collected roughly 9 milliliters of peripheral blood. The CDR3 extends over 16 amino acids. V gave up 6 bases and J gave up 0 bases; unmatched junction bases: 8. Looked up from germline, CDR1 is MNHNS and CDR2 is SASEGT. Ten or more counts support this clonotype. No antigen is known for it.

The clonotype comes from a female donor with Graves disease. The J gene is TRBJ2-7, the V gene TRBV6-1; 10 nucleotides line up with TRBD2. The source was peripheral blood mononuclear cells (PBMCs), collected when the disease was refractory, from a patient treated with antithyroid drugs. The CDR3 bases are TGTGCCAGCAGAATAACCGGGACTAGCGACTCCTACGAGCAGTACTTC. The encoded protein is CASRITGTSDSYEQYF.